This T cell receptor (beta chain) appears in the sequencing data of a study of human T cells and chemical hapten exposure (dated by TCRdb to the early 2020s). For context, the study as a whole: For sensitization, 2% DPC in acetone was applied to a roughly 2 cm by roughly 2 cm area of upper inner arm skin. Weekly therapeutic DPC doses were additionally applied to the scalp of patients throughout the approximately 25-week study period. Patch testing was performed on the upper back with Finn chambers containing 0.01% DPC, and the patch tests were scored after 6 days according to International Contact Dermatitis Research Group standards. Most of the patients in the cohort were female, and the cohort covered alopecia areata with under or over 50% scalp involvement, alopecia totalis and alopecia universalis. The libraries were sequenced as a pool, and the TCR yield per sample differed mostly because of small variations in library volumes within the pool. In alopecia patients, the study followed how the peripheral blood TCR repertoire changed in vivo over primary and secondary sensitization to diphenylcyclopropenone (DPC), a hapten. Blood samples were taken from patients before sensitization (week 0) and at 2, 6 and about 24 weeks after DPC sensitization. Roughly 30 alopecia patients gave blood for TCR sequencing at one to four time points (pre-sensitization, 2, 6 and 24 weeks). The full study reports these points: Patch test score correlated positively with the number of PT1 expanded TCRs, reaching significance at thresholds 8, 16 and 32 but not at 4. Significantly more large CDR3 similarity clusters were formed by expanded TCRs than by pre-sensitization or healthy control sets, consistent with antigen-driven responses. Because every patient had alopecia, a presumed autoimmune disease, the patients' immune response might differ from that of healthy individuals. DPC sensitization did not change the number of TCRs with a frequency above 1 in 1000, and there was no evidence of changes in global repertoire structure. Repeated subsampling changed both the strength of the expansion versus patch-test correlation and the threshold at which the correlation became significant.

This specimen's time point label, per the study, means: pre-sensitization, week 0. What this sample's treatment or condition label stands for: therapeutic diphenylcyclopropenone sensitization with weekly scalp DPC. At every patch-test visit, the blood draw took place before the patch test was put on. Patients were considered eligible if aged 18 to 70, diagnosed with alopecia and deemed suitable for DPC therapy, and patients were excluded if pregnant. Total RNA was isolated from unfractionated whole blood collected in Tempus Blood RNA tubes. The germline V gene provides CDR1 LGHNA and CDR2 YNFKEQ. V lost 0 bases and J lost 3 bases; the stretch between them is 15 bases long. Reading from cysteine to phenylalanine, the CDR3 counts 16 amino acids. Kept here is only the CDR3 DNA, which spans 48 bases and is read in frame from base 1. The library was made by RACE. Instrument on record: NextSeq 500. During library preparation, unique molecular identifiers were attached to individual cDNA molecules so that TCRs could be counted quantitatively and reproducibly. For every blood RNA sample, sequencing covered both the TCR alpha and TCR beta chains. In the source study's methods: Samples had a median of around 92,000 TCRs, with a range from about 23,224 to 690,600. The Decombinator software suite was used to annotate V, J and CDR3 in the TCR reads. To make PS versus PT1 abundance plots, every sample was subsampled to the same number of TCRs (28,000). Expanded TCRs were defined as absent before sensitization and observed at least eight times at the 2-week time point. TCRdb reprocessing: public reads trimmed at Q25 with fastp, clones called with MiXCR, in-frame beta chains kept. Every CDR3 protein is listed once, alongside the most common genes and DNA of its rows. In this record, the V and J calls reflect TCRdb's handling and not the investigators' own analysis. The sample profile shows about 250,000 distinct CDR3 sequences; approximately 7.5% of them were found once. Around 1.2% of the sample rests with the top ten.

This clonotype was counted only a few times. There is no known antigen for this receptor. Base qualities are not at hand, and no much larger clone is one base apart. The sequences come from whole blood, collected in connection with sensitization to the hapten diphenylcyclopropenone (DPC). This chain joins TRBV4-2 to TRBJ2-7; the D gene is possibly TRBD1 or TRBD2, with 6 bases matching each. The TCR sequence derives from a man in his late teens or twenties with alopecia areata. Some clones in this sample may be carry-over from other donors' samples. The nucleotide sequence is TGTGCCAGCAGCCAAGATTCGGGGGCCGCCCTCTACGAGCAGTACTTC. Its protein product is CASSQDSGAALYEQYF.